The clone carrying this T cell receptor beta chain was counted a few times. Trimming removed 2 bases from V and 12 bases from J, with 14 bases in between. CDR1 MDHEN and CDR2 SYDVKM come from the germline V gene. The CDR3 contains 14 residues. This sample was included in a study of blood T cell repertoires in COVID-19. Assay used: immunoSEQ multiplex PCR; TCRdb lists only in-frame clones, some missing. The sample includes roughly 84,000 clones, 60% to 80% seen only once; the top ten take 36%. This rearrangement joins TRBV28 to TRBJ1-6, with D perhaps matching TRBD1 (5 bases). This TCR derives from a man aged 55 to 70 with COVID-19, enrolled during active disease. Specimen: peripheral blood. CDR3 region: CASSLVGDLKPLHF. In nucleotides, the CDR3 is TGTGCCAGCAGTTTAGTTGGGGACTTGAAACCCCTCCACTTT.